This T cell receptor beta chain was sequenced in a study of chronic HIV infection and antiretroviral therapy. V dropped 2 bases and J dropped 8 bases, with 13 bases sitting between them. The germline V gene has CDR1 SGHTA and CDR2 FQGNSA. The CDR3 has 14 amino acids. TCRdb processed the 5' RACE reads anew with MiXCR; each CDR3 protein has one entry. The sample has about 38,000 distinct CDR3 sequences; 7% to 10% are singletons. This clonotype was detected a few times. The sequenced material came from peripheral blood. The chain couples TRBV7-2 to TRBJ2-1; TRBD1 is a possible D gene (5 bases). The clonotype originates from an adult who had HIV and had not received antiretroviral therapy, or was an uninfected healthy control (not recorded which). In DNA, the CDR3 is TGTGCCAGCAGCTTACTGGGATGGGGCGATGAGCAGTTCTTC. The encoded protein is CASSLLGWGDEQFF.